Given below is one T cell receptor (beta chain) in context. The antigen is unknown. Assay used: immunoSEQ multiplex PCR; TCRdb lists only in-frame clones, some missing. The table has 2 million to 3 million clones, more than 85% seen once; the top ten hold approximately 0.37%. Germline CDR1 reads MNHNS; CDR2 reads SASEGT. CDR3 size: 16 residues. Trimming stripped 3 bases from V and 0 bases from J, with 12 bases between. These data are taken from a study of shared clonotypes between healthy human individuals. General study points: In general, naive subsets displayed greater estimated richness than memory subsets did.

The receptor was isolated from a man aged 18 to 30 in good health. Some clones in this sample may be carry-over from other donors' samples. The chain couples TRBV6-1 to TRBJ1-3; TRBD1 might be the D (5 bases). Sequenced: naive CD4+ T cells from PBMCs. The sample's subset: CD45RA+ positively selected. CDR3 sequence (DNA): TGTGCCAGCAGTGATCAGGGCATCAGCTCTGGAAACACCATATATTTT. It codes for CASSDQGISSGNTIYF.